This T cell receptor beta chain is from a study of T cells in Graves' hyperthyroidism and ophthalmopathy. Patients aged 18 to 65 had newly diagnosed hyperthyroidism lasting under 2 months. Uncontrolled infection, other autoimmune disease, pregnancy or lactation led to exclusion. CDR3 size: 15 residues. Germline trimming cut 2 bases from V and 7 bases from J; bases unmatched to any gene: 6. Per the germline V gene, CDR1 is MNHNS and CDR2 is SASEGT. The TCR beta CDR3 regions underwent amplification using RNA transcripts as the source. In the first-round RT-PCR of the TCR CDR3, the HTBI primer set was used. TCRdb reprocessed the multiplex PCR reads with MiXCR, giving one entry per CDR3 protein. Of a few hundred thousand distinct CDR3 sequences listed, 20% to 25% were seen once; the top ten hold roughly 80%.

The material sequenced was blood. This clonotype originated in a man aged 45-60 years with Graves' hyperthyroidism. V is TRBV6-1 and J is TRBJ1-5, with TRBD1 matching over 9 bases. The CDR3: CASSELGQGGQPQHF. CDR3 DNA: TGTGCCAGCAGTGAATTGGGACAGGGTGGACAGCCCCAGCATTTT.